What follows are 16 T cell receptor beta chains derived from one specimen sequenced in a study of post-analysis software for immune sequencing data. Study-wide results and limits: In patients, TRBV5-6, TRBV5-1 and TRBV20-1 belonged to five or six TRBV segments found more frequently than in controls.

Their antigen targets remain unknown. Included in the TCR beta cDNA libraries were unique molecular identifiers. Each CDR3 protein is one row after TCRdb ran MiXCR on the PCR reads. The repertoire holds roughly 800,000 distinct CDR3 sequences, with just over 45% as singletons. The sample taken for sequencing was blood. The source of these receptors is a girl between 5 and 17 years old with multiple sclerosis.

The chain uses TRBV7-2 and TRBJ1-1, with no clear D. The CDR3 has 14 amino acids. CDR1 and CDR2 (germline): SGHTA, FQGNSA. Trimming took off 5 bases at V and 1 base at J, with 11 bases between the two ends. CDR3 region: CASSPGRGNTEAFF. The CDR3 DNA sequence: TGTGCCAGCAGCCCAGGACGGGGGAACACTGAAGCTTTCTTT.

There are a few counts of this clonotype. The chain employs TRBV4-3 and TRBJ2-2; D may match TRBD1 or TRBD2 (6 bases each). Germline assignment: CDR1 LGHNA and CDR2 YSLEER. The V end was cut by 0 bases, the J end by 4 bases, with 12 bases between. The CDR3 is made up of 16 amino acids. The CDR3: CASSQDQGTFTGELFF. The CDR3 coding sequence is TGCGCCAGCAGCCAAGATCAGGGGACTTTCACCGGGGAGCTGTTTTTT.

The chain uses TRBV29-1 and TRBJ2-7, with 8 bases that match TRBD2. CDR1 SQVTM and CDR2 ANQGSEA come from the germline V gene. Trimming took 5 bases from V and 6 from J; bases not matched to a gene: 12. CDR3 length: 14 residues. CDR3 in DNA: TGCAGCGTTCGGACTAGCAGGAGTGTTGGCGAGCAGTACTTC. This translates into CSVRTSRSVGEQYF.

The chain uses TRBV4-1 and TRBJ2-5; TRBD1 matches at 8 bases. The CDR3 has 18 residues. Germline assignment: CDR1 MGHRA and CDR2 YSYEKL. Unmatched junction bases numbered 14, after V lost 0 bases and J lost 5 bases. CDR3 sequence reads: CASSQDHLAARGRETQYF. CDR3 sequence (DNA): TGCGCCAGCAGCCAAGATCATCTGGCGGCCAGGGGGCGGGAGACCCAGTACTTC.

This clonotype came up a few times. The gene calls are TRBV20-1 and TRBJ2-7, with 9 bases fitting TRBD1. Germline assignment: CDR1 DFQATT and CDR2 SNEGSKA (reference sequence). This CDR3 has 15 amino acids. V was pared by 3 bases and J by 0 bases, with 6 bases of the junction left unmatched. CDR3 DNA: TGCAGTGCTAGGAGGGACAGGGCAAGCTCCTACGAGCAGTACTTC. Translation gives CSARRDRASSYEQYF.

The genes are TRBV20-1 and TRBJ2-3; the D gene is possibly TRBD1 (6 bases). The CDR3 has 15 residues. Germline V gives CDR1 DFQATT, CDR2 SNEGSKA (reference sequence). Trimming stripped 0 bases from V and 2 bases from J, with 12 bases between. The CDR3 protein is CSARDNRQATDTQYF. The CDR3 DNA reads as TGCAGTGCTAGAGACAACAGACAGGCCACAGATACGCAGTATTTT.

The gene calls are TRBV11-3 and TRBJ2-5; perhaps TRBD2 as D (6 bases). Germline V gives CDR1 SGHNT, CDR2 YENEEA. V lost 3 bases to trimming and J lost 6 bases, with 20 bases between them. The CDR3 runs to 16 residues. The CDR3 region is CASSLLTPTRGKTQYF. Here the CDR3 DNA reads TGTGCCAGCAGCTTGCTCACCCCGACCCGGGGGAAGACCCAGTACTTC.

This clonotype has a count of ten or more. The gene calls are TRBV4-3 and TRBJ2-3; D is uncertain. The V end was cut by 0 bases, the J end by 1 base, with 8 bases between. The CDR3 has 15 amino acids. Germline CDR1 LGHNA, CDR2 YSLEER. The CDR3 reads CASSQEASGTDTQYF. The CDR3 bases are TGCGCCAGCAGCCAAGAGGCGAGCGGCACAGATACGCAGTATTTT.

This chain uses TRBV5-8 with TRBJ2-7; D gene uncertain. CDR3 size: 13 residues. CDR1 and CDR2 (germline): SGHTS, YDEGEE. Trimming pared 0 bases from V and 5 bases from J, leaving 9 bases between. CDR3 loop: CASSLGSMDEQYF. The CDR3 DNA is TGTGCCAGCAGCTTGGGATCAATGGACGAGCAGTACTTC.

V and J are TRBV27 and TRBJ1-4; TRBD1 matches at 7 bases. Germline V gene data show CDR1 as MNHEY and CDR2 as SMNVEV (reference sequence). The V and J ends lost 6 bases and 5 bases, in that order; junction bases with no gene match: 6. The CDR3 sequence is 14 residues long. This CDR3 is CASSLDRRNEKLFF. In nucleotides, the CDR3 is TGTGCCAGCAGCTTGGACAGGAGAAATGAAAAACTGTTTTTT.

This chain joins TRBV30 and TRBJ1-1; 11 bases are a match to TRBD1. Germline V gene sequence: CDR1 GTSNPN, CDR2 SVGIG (reference sequence). V dropped 1 base and J dropped 11; count of bases not matched to a gene: 15. This CDR3 comprises 16 residues. CDR3 amino acids: CAWSDPSSRTGGSAFF. Written as DNA, the CDR3 is TGTGCCTGGAGTGACCCATCTTCCAGGACAGGGGGCTCGGCTTTCTTT.

This clonotype was detected a few times. The J gene is TRBJ2-1, the V gene TRBV20-1; D remains ambiguous. The CDR3 has 12 amino acids. Looked up from germline, CDR1 is DFQATT and CDR2 is SNEGSKA (reference sequence). V was cut by 5 bases and J by 7 bases, with 12 bases left in between. This chain's CDR3 is CSAGPQGNEQFF. DNA for the CDR3: TGCAGTGCTGGGCCCCAAGGGAATGAGCAGTTCTTC.

The chain has TRBV20-1 and TRBJ2-5; 7 bases are a match to TRBD1. The CDR3 length is 15 residues. Germline-derived CDR1 and CDR2 are DFQATT and SNEGSKA (reference sequence). V dropped 2 bases and J dropped 5; count of bases not matched to a gene: 11. Here the CDR3 DNA reads TGCAGTGCTAGAATCGGTTACAGGGGCTCGGAGACCCAGTACTTC. Its protein product is CSARIGYRGSETQYF.

This clonotype was counted a few times. The chain links TRBV27 to TRBJ2-1; possible D gene TRBD1, 6 bases. The CDR3 is 17 residues long. The ends were cut back, 1 base at V and 12 bases at J, with 25 bases in the middle. The germline V gene has CDR1 MNHEY and CDR2 SMNVEV (reference sequence). CDR3 loop: CASSLFPDSNYLIRQFF. CDR3 nucleotides: TGTGCCAGCAGTTTATTCCCGGACAGCAACTATCTTATACGGCAGTTCTTC.

DNA of the CDR3: TGCAGTGCTAGAGAAGGGACTAGCGGGAGAGAGACCCAGTACTTC. The encoded protein is CSAREGTSGRETQYF. The chain employs TRBV20-1 and TRBJ2-5; 14 nucleotides match TRBD2. J gave up 4 bases and V 0 bases, and 1 base lay outside the gene matches. The length of the CDR3 is 15 residues. The germline V gene has CDR1 DFQATT and CDR2 SNEGSKA (reference sequence).

The chain joins TRBV7-2 to TRBJ2-4; 8 nucleotides match TRBD1. TRBJ2-7 matches the DNA end more closely, so the J call is doubtful. The CDR3 length is 15 residues. The germline V gene has CDR1 SGHTA and CDR2 FQGNSA. The CDR3 is CASTRDRTVSSEQYF. CDR3 coding DNA: TGTGCCAGCACAAGGGACAGGACCGTAAGTAGCGAGCAGTACTTC.